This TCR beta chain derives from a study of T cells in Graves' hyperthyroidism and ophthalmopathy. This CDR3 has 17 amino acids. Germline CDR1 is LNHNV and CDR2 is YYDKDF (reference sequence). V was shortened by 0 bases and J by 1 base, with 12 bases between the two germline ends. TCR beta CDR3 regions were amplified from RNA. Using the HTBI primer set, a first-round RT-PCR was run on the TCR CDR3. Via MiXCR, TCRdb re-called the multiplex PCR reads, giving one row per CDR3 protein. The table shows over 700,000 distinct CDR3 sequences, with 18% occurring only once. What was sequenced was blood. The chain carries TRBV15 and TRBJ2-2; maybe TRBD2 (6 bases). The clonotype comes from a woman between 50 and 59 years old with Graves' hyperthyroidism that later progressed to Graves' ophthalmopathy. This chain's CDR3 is CATSRDLSSGNTGELFF. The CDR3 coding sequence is TGTGCCACCAGCAGAGATTTGAGTAGCGGGAACACCGGGGAGCTGTTTTTT.